The 29 T cell receptor beta chains in this list originate from one sample, sequenced in a study of blood T cell repertoires in COVID-19. Using immunoSEQ multiplex PCR, the repertoire was profiled, and TCRdb retains in-frame clones only, with some absent. The data hold around 110,000 clones, with about 79% observed a single time. What was sequenced was peripheral blood. The receptors stem from an elderly man with COVID-19, enrolled during active disease.

The chain combines TRBV5-1 with TRBJ2-2; 7 nucleotides match TRBD1. The CDR3 has 16 amino acids. The germline V gene has CDR1 SGHRS and CDR2 YFSETQ. V was clipped by 4 bases and J by 1 base; unmatched bases: 7. The CDR3 sequence: CASSLGQSLNTGELFF. The CDR3 DNA sequence: TGCGCCAGCAGCCTGGGACAGAGCTTGAACACCGGGGAGCTGTTTTTT.

This chain joins TRBV4-2 and TRBJ1-1, with TRBD1 identical over 12 bases. The CDR3 consists of 16 residues. Germline values: CDR1 LGHNA, CDR2 YNFKEQ. With V trimmed by 4 bases and J by 6 bases, 9 bases remained unmatched. Here the CDR3 reads CASSPTGTGGFAEAFF. DNA of the CDR3: TGTGCCAGCAGCCCAACCGGGACAGGGGGCTTCGCTGAAGCTTTCTTT.

The chain couples TRBV10-3 to TRBJ2-7; 7 bases match TRBD2. The germline gives CDR1 ENHRY, CDR2 SYGVKD. The length of the CDR3 is 14 residues. V lost 6 bases, J lost 1 base, and 6 bases stayed unmatched. CDR3 bases: TGTGCCATCAGGACTAGCCGGGATTCCTACGAGCAGTACTTC. It encodes CAIRTSRDSYEQYF.

The chain combines TRBV9 with TRBJ2-7; possibly TRBD2 for D (5 bases). The V and J ends lost 0 bases and 7 bases respectively, with 11 bases between them. This CDR3 has 13 amino acids. CDR1 and CDR2 from the germline V gene are SGDLS and YYNGEE. CDR3 sequence: CASSVGAGGEQYF. The CDR3 coding sequence is TGTGCCAGCAGCGTAGGGGCCGGAGGTGAGCAGTACTTC. The full variable domain, its missing parts supplied by reference TRBV9 and TRBJ2-7, is DSGVTQTPKHLITATGQRVTLRCSPRSGDLSVYWYQQSLDQGLQFLIQYYNGEERAKGNILERFSAQQFPDLHSELNLSSLELGDSALYFCASSVGAGGEQYFGPGTRLTVT.

About this clone: Other DNA sequences in this specimen translate into the identical CDR3. This chain links TRBV30 with TRBJ1-4, with 9 bases identical to TRBD1. The germline V gene encodes CDR1 GTSNPN and CDR2 SVGIG (reference sequence). This CDR3 is built from 14 residues. Germline trimming cut 0 bases from V and 7 bases from J; bases unmatched to any gene: 3. The CDR3 nucleotides are TGTGCCTGGAGTGTACAGGGGGCGGGTGAAAAACTGTTTTTT. Its translation is CAWSVQGAGEKLFF.

Only a few counts were recorded for this clone. The chain employs TRBV18 and TRBJ2-2; 8 bases are shared with TRBD1. J was trimmed by 1 base and V by 0 bases; bases with no gene match: 1. CDR1 and CDR2 from the germline V gene are KGHSH and LQKENI. This CDR3 spans 16 amino acids. Written as DNA, the CDR3 is TGTGCCAGCTCACCACCGGGGACAGGGAACACCGGGGAGCTGTTTTTT. This translates into CASSPPGTGNTGELFF.

The rearrangement uses TRBV9 and TRBJ2-7; TRBD2 is a possible D gene (5 bases). V shed 0 bases and J shed 3 bases, with 13 bases lying between them. This CDR3 is built from 15 residues. From germline, CDR1 is SGDLS and CDR2 YYNGEE. Here the CDR3 reads CASSVGDERFYEQYF. The CDR3 DNA follows: TGTGCCAGCAGCGTAGGCGACGAGCGGTTCTACGAGCAGTACTTC.

The chain has TRBV7-3 and TRBJ2-5; TRBD1 is a possible D gene (5 bases). The CDR3 has 13 amino acids. From germline, CDR1 is SGHTA and CDR2 FQGTGA. V was shortened by 2 bases and J by 5 bases, with 9 bases between the two germline ends. In DNA form, the CDR3 reads TGTGCCAGCAGCTTACAGGGTCGGGAGACCCAGTACTTC. The encoded protein is CASSLQGRETQYF.

The V call is TRBV6-6, the J call TRBJ2-7; 8 bases fit TRBD1. CDR3 size: 11 residues. The germline V gene has CDR1 MNHNY and CDR2 SVGAGI (reference sequence). V lost 6 bases to trimming and J lost 9 bases; unmatched junction nucleotides: 4. CDR3 sequence: CASRDRAPQYF. The CDR3 DNA reads as TGTGCCAGCAGGGACAGGGCTCCGCAGTACTTC.

This clone was seen only a few times. This rearrangement joins TRBV5-4 to TRBJ2-2; D might be TRBD2 (6 bases). The CDR3 contains 16 residues. The V end lost 4 bases, the J end lost 0 bases, and 13 bases lay between the germline ends. CDR1 and CDR2 from the germline V gene are SGHNT and YYREEE (reference sequence). CDR3 residues: CASSPIPGANTGELFF. The CDR3 region has the DNA TGTGCCAGCAGCCCCATCCCGGGAGCGAACACCGGGGAGCTGTTTTTT.

This clone has just one count. The V and J genes are TRBV6-5 and TRBJ1-3, with 8 bases matching TRBD1. The CDR3 sequence is 16 residues long. Germline CDR1 and CDR2: MNHEY and SVGAGI. The V segment lost 0 bases and the J segment 3 bases; nucleotides outside the gene matches: 4. The CDR3, as DNA: TGTGCCAGCAGTTACTCCGAGGACAGGGTTGGAAACACCATATATTTT. Its protein is CASSYSEDRVGNTIYF.

The genes are TRBV18 and TRBJ2-1, with D perhaps TRBD2 (7 bases). V lost 4 bases, J lost 4 bases, and 11 bases lay in between. This CDR3 comprises 14 residues. From germline, CDR1 is KGHSH and CDR2 LQKENI. CDR3 protein: CASSQAGQYNEQFF. The CDR3 DNA reads as TGTGCCAGCTCACAAGCGGGACAATACAATGAGCAGTTCTTC.

The chain employs TRBV6-5 and TRBJ2-5; 10 bases fit TRBD2. Trimming took 5 bases from V and 5 from J; bases not matched to a gene: 8. CDR3 length equals 15 residues. CDR1 is MNHEY and CDR2 is SVGAGI in the germline V gene. The CDR3 reads CASSLQPGLAETQYF. CDR3 sequence (DNA): TGTGCCAGCAGTCTCCAACCGGGACTAGCGGAGACCCAGTACTTC.

The rearrangement uses TRBV13 and TRBJ2-3, with 15 bases that match TRBD2. V lost 5 bases, J lost 3 bases, and 6 bases stayed unmatched. There are 17 residues in the CDR3. Germline V CDR1 and CDR2: PRHDT, FYEKMQ (reference sequence). CDR3 loop: CASSPGLAGGGTDTQYF. The CDR3 DNA sequence: TGTGCCAGCAGCCCGGGACTAGCGGGAGGTGGGACAGATACGCAGTATTTT. Full variable domain (remainder filled in from reference TRBV13 and TRBJ2-3): AAGVIQSPRHLIKEKRETATLKCYPIPRHDTVYWYQQGPGQDPQFLISFYEKMQSDKGSIPDRFSAQQFSDYHSELNMSSLELGDSALYFCASSPGLAGGGTDTQYFGPGTRLTVL.

Only one count was recorded for this clone. The chain employs TRBV6-2 or TRBV6-3 and TRBJ2-7; 8 positions agree with TRBD2. CDR3 length: 15 amino acids. J was trimmed by 9 bases and V by 6 bases; bases with no gene match: 16. CDR1 and CDR2 (germline): MNHEY, SVGEGT. The CDR3 DNA is TGTGCCAGCAGCCGTCCCGGGACTAGTACCTGGACGCAGTACTTC. Its translation: CASSRPGTSTWTQYF.

This clone showed up just once. The genes are TRBV5-5 and TRBJ1-5; a weak D match, TRBD1 (6 bases). Deletions cut 5 bases from V and 5 bases from J, with 11 bases between. The CDR3 runs 13 residues. Germline V gives CDR1 SGHKS, CDR2 YYEKEE (reference sequence). In DNA form, the CDR3 reads TGTGCCAGCAGTCGACAGGATGATCAGCCCCAGCATTTT. The encoded protein is CASSRQDDQPQHF.

The sample holds one count of this clone. The chain recombines TRBV9 with TRBJ2-1, with TRBD2 identical over 10 bases. Per germline, CDR1 SGDLS and CDR2 YYNGEE. This CDR3 is 15 amino acids long. Unmatched junction bases numbered 7, after V lost 1 base and J lost 9 bases. The CDR3 is CASSVRLAGEIEQFF. CDR3 DNA: TGTGCCAGCAGCGTACGGCTAGCGGGAGAAATTGAGCAGTTCTTC.

The V gene is TRBV27, the J gene TRBJ1-1; TRBD1 matches at 8 bases. CDR1 and CDR2 from the germline V gene are MNHEY and SMNVEV (reference sequence). V lost 7 bases and J lost 1; bases outside the gene matches: 8. The CDR3 runs to 15 residues. The CDR3 DNA reads TGTGCCAGCACTCCAGGGGGCGGCTCGAACACTGAAGCTTTCTTT. It is translated as CASTPGGGSNTEAFF.

The V call is TRBV3-1 (or the pseudogene TRBV3-2), the J call TRBJ2-5; 7 bases match TRBD2. Trimming removed 0 bases from V and 5 bases from J; junction bases left unmatched: 9. The CDR3 length is 16 residues. The germline gives CDR1 LGHDT, CDR2 YNNKEL (reference sequence). CDR3 protein: CASSQDSGRAGETQYF. The DNA of the CDR3 is TGTGCCAGCAGCCAAGATAGTGGGAGGGCCGGTGAGACCCAGTACTTC.

This clone was found once. CDR3 sequence: CASSLRGSGQETQYF. The DNA of the CDR3 is TGTGCCAGCAGCTTGCGGGGGAGCGGGCAAGAGACCCAGTACTTC. The rearrangement links TRBV5-6 to TRBJ2-5; D perhaps matches TRBD2 (6 bases). CDR1 and CDR2 from the germline V gene are SGHDT and YYEEEE. This CDR3 is built from 15 residues. V lost 1 base, J lost 2 bases, and 12 bases lay in between.

The chain is built from TRBV6-2 or TRBV6-3 and TRBJ2-5; D possibly corresponds to TRBD2 (5 bases). Deletions cut 5 bases from V and 5 bases from J, with 12 bases between. The CDR3 covers 13 residues. CDR1 is MNHEY, CDR2 SVGEGT, per germline. CDR3 amino acids: CASSDPPGETQYF. The CDR3 DNA reads as TGTGCCAGCAGTGACCCTCCGGGGGAGACCCAGTACTTC.

V and J are TRBV6-6 and TRBJ1-5; D gene ambiguous. V was shortened by 7 bases and J by 1 base, with 8 bases between the two germline ends. Germline values: CDR1 MNHNY, CDR2 SVGAGI (reference sequence). The CDR3 extends over 13 amino acids. CDR3 loop: CASMRESNQPQHF. The DNA for the CDR3 is TGTGCCAGCATGAGGGAAAGCAATCAGCCCCAGCATTTT.

The V call is TRBV6-5, the J call TRBJ1-2, with D tentatively TRBD1 (5 bases). V was cut by 2 bases and J by 11 bases, with 12 bases left in between. Germline assignment: CDR1 MNHEY and CDR2 SVGAGI. CDR3 length equals 12 residues. Written as DNA, the CDR3 is TGTGCCAGCAGTTACGGGGACTGGGGATACACCTTC. Protein product: CASSYGDWGYTF.

This chain joins TRBV5-1 and TRBJ2-3, with a tentative D call TRBD1 (6 bases). The CDR3 loop spans 14 amino acids. Per the germline V gene, CDR1 is SGHRS and CDR2 is YFSETQ. V dropped 5 bases and J dropped 0 bases, with 10 bases sitting between them. The CDR3 spells CASRGDISTDTQYF. CDR3 nucleotide sequence: TGCGCCAGCAGGGGGGACATTAGCACAGATACGCAGTATTTT.

This clone was seen more than once but under ten times. The chain recombines TRBV18 with TRBJ2-7, with TRBD2 as a possible D gene (6 bases). CDR1 and CDR2 (germline): KGHSH, LQKENI. V was shortened by 3 bases and J by 6 bases, with 9 bases between the two germline ends. The CDR3 spans 12 residues. In DNA, the CDR3 is TGTGCCAGCTCACCTTCCGGGGGCGAGCAGTACTTC. Its translation: CASSPSGGEQYF.

This chain's CDR3 is CASSGTGSYEQYF. The DNA for the CDR3 is TGTGCCAGTAGTGGGACAGGGTCCTACGAGCAGTACTTC. The J gene is TRBJ2-7, the V gene TRBV19; 9 positions match TRBD1. Trimming cost V 5 bases and J 1 base; bases outside gene matches: 0. The germline gives CDR1 LNHDA, CDR2 SQIVND (reference sequence). The CDR3 runs 13 residues.

This sequence joins TRBV4-1 and TRBJ2-1; D perhaps matches TRBD2 (5 bases). The CDR3 is 14 amino acids. Trimming removed 4 bases at V and 6 bases at J, with 13 bases between. Germline V lookup: CDR1 MGHRA, CDR2 YSYEKL. The CDR3 protein is CASSLSTGVNEQFF. CDR3 bases: TGCGCCAGCAGCCTTTCGACCGGGGTCAATGAGCAGTTCTTC.

The chain joins TRBV5-1 to TRBJ1-2; maybe TRBD1 (5 bases). The CDR3 length is 14 residues. Germline V gene lookup returns CDR1 SGHRS and CDR2 YFSETQ. The V and J ends lost 3 bases and 8 bases respectively, with 17 bases between them. CDR3 DNA sequence: TGCGCCAGCAGCTCGGGAGACAGCACCAGCGGCTACACCTTC. Translated: CASSSGDSTSGYTF.

The rearrangement joins TRBV20-1 to TRBJ1-1; D unresolved. This CDR3 has 13 amino acids. Between the trimmed V and J ends, which lost 3 bases and 1 base, there was a span of 9 bases. Germline assignment: CDR1 DFQATT and CDR2 SNEGSKA (reference sequence). CDR3 region: CSASSPRNTEAFF. CDR3 nucleotides: TGCAGTGCTAGTTCCCCCAGGAACACTGAAGCTTTCTTT.